This TCR beta chain was observed in a study of T cells after yellow fever vaccination. Study outcomes and limitations: Boosting was followed by the reappearance of most primary-vaccination clones (about 97% CD4, around 91% CD8). Abundant clonotypes (contaminants from the bulk population) could be present in FACS-sorted repertoires. The secondary response showed a weaker magnitude and a faster peak, day 5 versus 15.

V was pared by 3 bases and J by 6 bases, with 15 bases of the junction left unmatched. This CDR3 region has 19 residues. Per germline, CDR1 MDHEN and CDR2 SYDVKM. The TCR cDNA carried a universal primer site and UMIs from 5'RACE template switching. TCRdb re-called the 5' RACE reads with MiXCR, one entry per CDR3 protein. The sample has about 580,000 distinct CDR3 sequences, about 17% seen once. On this clonotype: Its target is not known.

The chain recombines TRBV28 with TRBJ2-2; 11 nucleotides align to TRBD2. Sequenced material: PBMCs, taken less than 6 days after the first yellow fever vaccination. This receptor was obtained from a man aged 18-30 years who received the YFV17D yellow fever vaccine. The CDR3 region is CASSLHRGRLLAGAGELFF. The CDR3 nucleotides are TGTGCCAGCAGTTTGCACAGGGGGCGCTTACTAGCGGGGGCCGGGGAGCTGTTTTTT. The entire variable domain, with the rest obtained from reference TRBV28 and TRBJ2-2, is as follows: DVKVTQSSRYLVKRTGEKVFLECVQDMDHENMFWYRQDPGLGLRLIYFSYDVKMKEKGDIPEGYSVSREKKERFSLILESASTNQTSMYLCASSLHRGRLLAGAGELFFGEGSRLTVL.